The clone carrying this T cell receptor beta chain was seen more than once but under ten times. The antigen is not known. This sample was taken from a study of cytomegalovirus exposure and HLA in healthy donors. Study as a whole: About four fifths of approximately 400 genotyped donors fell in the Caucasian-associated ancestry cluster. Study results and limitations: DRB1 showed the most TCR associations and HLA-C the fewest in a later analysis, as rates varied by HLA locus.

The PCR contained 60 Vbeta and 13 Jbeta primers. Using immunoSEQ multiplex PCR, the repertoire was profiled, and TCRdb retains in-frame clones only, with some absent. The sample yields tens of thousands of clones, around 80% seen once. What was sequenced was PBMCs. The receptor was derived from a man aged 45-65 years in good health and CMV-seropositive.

CDR3 amino acids: CASSLGSADQPQHF. The CDR3 DNA sequence: TGTGCCAGCAGCTTAGGCAGCGCAGATCAGCCCCAGCATTTT. This sequence joins TRBV7-2 and TRBJ1-5, with unresolved D. Per the germline V gene, CDR1 is SGHTA and CDR2 is FQGNSA. CDR3 size: 14 residues. The ends were cut back, 1 base at V and 5 bases at J, with 9 bases in the middle.